This T cell receptor (beta chain) derives from a study of breast tumors, draining lymph nodes, adjacent tissues. One entry per CDR3 protein results from TCRdb running MiXCR on the multiplex PCR reads. The sample lists 20,000 to 25,000 distinct CDR3 sequences; roughly 40% were seen once. Findings and limits, study-wide: Tumors had less TCR diversity than lymph nodes, more than nontumor tissue.

Germline V gene sequence: CDR1 SGHVS, CDR2 FNYEAQ. The CDR3 covers 14 residues. V gave up 4 bases and J gave up 8 bases, with 15 bases separating them. This clonotype was seen repeatedly, ten times or more. Antigen unknown. Sequenced input: breast tumor tissue. The receptor was derived from a female donor with breast cancer. Some clones in this sample may be carry-over from other donors' samples. The chain is built from TRBV7-6 and TRBJ2-1; D may match TRBD1 or TRBD2 (5 bases each). Here the CDR3 DNA reads TGTGCCAGCAGCTATGGGACCGGTGCGTATGAGCAGTTCTTC. It encodes CASSYGTGAYEQFF.